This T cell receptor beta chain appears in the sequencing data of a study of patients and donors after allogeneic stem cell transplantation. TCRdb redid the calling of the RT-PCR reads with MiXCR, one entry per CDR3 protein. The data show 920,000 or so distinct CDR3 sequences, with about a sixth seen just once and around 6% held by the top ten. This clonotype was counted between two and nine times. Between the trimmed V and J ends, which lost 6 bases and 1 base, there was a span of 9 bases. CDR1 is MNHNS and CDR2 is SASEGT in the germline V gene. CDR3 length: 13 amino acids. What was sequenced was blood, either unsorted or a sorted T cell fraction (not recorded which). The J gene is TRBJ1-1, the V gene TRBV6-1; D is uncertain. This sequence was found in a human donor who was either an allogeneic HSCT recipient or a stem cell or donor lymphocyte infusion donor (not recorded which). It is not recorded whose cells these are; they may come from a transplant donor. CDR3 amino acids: CASRERGNTEAFF. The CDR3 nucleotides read TGTGCCAGCAGGGAGAGAGGGAACACTGAAGCTTTCTTT.